The source of this TCR beta chain is a study of T cell changes during pregnancy in multiple sclerosis. The method was immunoSEQ multiplex PCR; TCRdb's version includes in-frame clones alone and lacks a portion of them. This sample yields about 16,000 clones, of which roughly 96% are seen a single time; roughly 1% belongs to the top ten. J was trimmed by 5 bases and V by 5 bases; bases with no gene match: 6. The CDR3 loop spans 14 amino acids. Germline V gene data show CDR1 as SGHRS and CDR2 as YFSETQ. The sequencing here drew on peripheral blood, taken in the third trimester of pregnancy. The sequence was collected from a female donor with multiple sclerosis, enrolled in a pregnancy study. This chain uses TRBV5-1 with TRBJ2-7; 11 nucleotides align to TRBD1. The chain's CDR3 is CASRGTGGLNEQYF. DNA for the CDR3: TGCGCCAGCAGAGGGACAGGGGGTCTCAACGAGCAGTACTTC.